A single sample gave rise to the 28 T cell receptor beta chains below, sequenced in a study of siplizumab effects on memory and regulatory T cells. Assay used: immunoSEQ multiplex PCR; TCRdb lists only in-frame clones, some missing. The table lists over 85,000 clones, about 94% of them singletons. The sequenced sample was CD4+ T cells sorted from blood. The origin of the receptors is a human donor in good health.

In its sample, this clone was seen once. The chain employs TRBV27 and TRBJ2-2; the D gene is possibly TRBD1 (5 bases). The CDR3 is 14 amino acids. Per the germline V gene, CDR1 is MNHEY and CDR2 is SMNVEV (reference sequence). Trimming removed 7 bases from V and 2 bases from J, with 11 bases in between. CDR3 amino acids: CASNLRGNTGELFF. DNA for the CDR3: TGTGCCAGCAACCTTAGGGGAAACACCGGGGAGCTGTTTTTT.

As concerns this clone: Different DNA sequences within this sample yield the same CDR3. This chain connects TRBV5-1 to TRBJ1-1; 8 bases match TRBD1. There are 15 residues in the CDR3. Germline V gene lookup returns CDR1 SGHRS and CDR2 YFSETQ. V trimming: 4 bases; J trimming: 6 bases; junction bases outside the gene matches: 11. The CDR3 DNA is TGCGCCAGCAGCCCAGTACAGGGGGGTTCTTCTGAAGCTTTCTTT. Residues: CASSPVQGGSSEAFF. Using reference TRBV5-1 and TRBJ1-1 for the parts outside the CDR3, the full variable domain is KAGVTQTPRYLIKTRGQQVTLSCSPISGHRSVSWYQQTPGQGLQFLFEYFSETQRNKGNFPGRFSGRQFSNSRSEMNVSTLELGDSALYLCASSPVQGGSSEAFFGQGTRLTVV.

This clone was seen just once. The gene calls are TRBV7-8 and TRBJ1-2, with no clear D. Trimming cost V 1 base and J 1 base, with 7 bases left between them. The CDR3 runs 14 residues. Germline CDR1 reads SGHVS; CDR2 reads FQNEAQ. This CDR3 reads CASSLGSNNYGYTF. The CDR3 coding sequence is TGTGCCAGCAGCTTAGGGAGCAATAACTATGGCTACACCTTC.

The J gene is TRBJ2-2, the V gene TRBV11-2, with D unclear. CDR3 length: 13 amino acids. Deletions cut 5 bases from V and 0 bases from J, with 4 bases between. The V gene's germline CDR1 is SGHAT and CDR2 FQNNGV. CDR3 amino acids: CASSRTNTGELFF. In DNA form, the CDR3 reads TGTGCCAGCAGCCGTACGAACACCGGGGAGCTGTTTTTT.

This chain uses TRBV27 with TRBJ2-1; either TRBD1 or TRBD2 may fit D (5 bases each). Germline-derived CDR1 and CDR2 are MNHEY and SMNVEV (reference sequence). The CDR3 runs to 13 residues. The V gene lost 6 bases and the J gene lost 12 bases, with 18 bases spanning the gap. In nucleotides, the CDR3 is TGTGCCAGCAGGGCTCAGGGACGCTCTTGGCAGTTCTTC. Amino acid sequence: CASRAQGRSWQFF.

The chain carries TRBV28 and TRBJ2-5, with unresolved D. This CDR3 spans 14 amino acids. The V end lost 5 bases, the J end lost 0 bases, and 10 bases lay between the germline ends. Germline values: CDR1 MDHEN, CDR2 SYDVKM. The CDR3 loop is CASSHPENQETQYF. The CDR3, as DNA: TGTGCCAGCAGTCACCCCGAGAACCAAGAGACCCAGTACTTC.

This rearrangement joins TRBV2 to TRBJ2-6, with D unclear. Trimming shortened V by 4 bases and J by 0 bases, and 10 bases separated the two germline ends. Germline lookup yields CDR1 SNHLY and CDR2 FYNNEI. The CDR3 consists of 16 residues. CDR3 bases: TGTGCCAGCAGTGGGTTCCTCAGCTCTGGGGCCAACGTCCTGACTTTC. It encodes CASSGFLSSGANVLTF.

The chain is built from TRBV7-6 and TRBJ2-2; no clear D. The germline CDR1 and CDR2 sequences are SGHVS and FNYEAQ. V gave up 7 bases and J gave up 6 bases, with 12 bases separating them. This CDR3 is built from 13 residues. Here the CDR3 DNA reads TGTGCCAGCACCGAATTTGGGGCCGGGGAGCTGTTTTTT. Residues: CASTEFGAGELFF.

The chain links TRBV5-4 to TRBJ1-2; TRBD1 is a possible D gene (5 bases). Germline CDR1 reads SGHNT; CDR2 reads YYREEE (reference sequence). With 4 bases removed from V and 4 bases from J, the gap between germline ends came to 14 bases. This CDR3 has 14 amino acids. As DNA, the CDR3 is TGTGCCAGCAGCCCCCCGACAGCGATCTATGGCTACACCTTC. Its translation is CASSPPTAIYGYTF.

The gene calls are TRBV5-5 and TRBJ2-2, with TRBD1 matching over 8 bases. In germline, CDR1 is SGHKS, CDR2 YYEKEE (reference sequence). J gave up 1 base and V 1 base, and 3 bases lay outside the gene matches. The CDR3 runs 16 residues. CDR3 bases: TGTGCCAGCAGCTTGCCTACAGGGGGGAACACCGGGGAGCTGTTTTTT. This sequence encodes CASSLPTGGNTGELFF.

The chain recombines TRBV9 with TRBJ2-1; maybe TRBD2 (6 bases). Germline V lookup: CDR1 SGDLS, CDR2 YYNGEE. There are 17 residues in the CDR3. The V gene lost 2 bases and the J gene lost 0 bases, with 15 bases spanning the gap. Here the CDR3 reads CASSVTASGSSYNEQFF. The CDR3 DNA is TGTGCCAGCAGCGTTACAGCTTCCGGGAGCTCCTACAATGAGCAGTTCTTC.

The chain has TRBV5-1 and TRBJ2-3; D is perhaps TRBD2 (5 bases). The V and J ends lost 0 bases and 5 bases respectively, with 10 bases between them. The germline CDR1 and CDR2 sequences are SGHRS and YFSETQ. The CDR3 sequence is 14 residues long. As DNA, the CDR3 is TGCGCCAGCAGCTTGGAGCTAGGAGGAGATACGCAGTATTTT. Translating gives CASSLELGGDTQYF.

The chain combines TRBV29-1 with TRBJ2-4; D is uncertain. Germline CDR1 and CDR2: SQVTM and ANQGSEA. The CDR3 extends over 11 amino acids. Trimming removed 6 bases from V and 7 bases from J, with 10 bases in between. This CDR3 reads CSVPGLNIQYF. Here the CDR3 DNA reads TGCAGCGTCCCGGGTCTCAACATTCAGTACTTC. Full variable domain (rest looked up from reference TRBV29-1 and TRBJ2-4): SAVISQKPSRDICQRGTSLTIQCQVDSQVTMMFWYRQQPGQSLTLIATANQGSEATYESGFVIDKFPISRPNLTFSTLTVSNMSPEDSSIYLCSVPGLNIQYFGAGTRLSVL.

This clone was recorded only once. Here the CDR3 reads CASNPLGDTQYF. For the CDR3, the DNA is TGTGCCAGCAACCCTTTGGGAGATACGCAGTATTTT. This chain links TRBV28 with TRBJ2-3; no reliable D call. V was shortened by 7 bases and J by 5 bases, with 10 bases between the two germline ends. In germline, CDR1 is MDHEN, CDR2 SYDVKM. This CDR3 region has 12 residues.

J is TRBJ2-1 and V is TRBV15; 8 bases align to TRBD2. The CDR3 has 14 residues. CDR1 LNHNV and CDR2 YYDKDF come from the germline V gene (reference sequence). V lost 6 bases and J lost 7; bases outside the gene matches: 8. CDR3 nucleotides: TGTGCCACCAGAACCAGCGGGAGTTCAAATGAGCAGTTCTTC. This encodes CATRTSGSSNEQFF.

This clone was seen only once. This chain links TRBV10-1 with TRBJ2-2; perhaps D is TRBD1 or TRBD2 (5 bases each). The CDR3 consists of 15 residues. V was trimmed by 6 bases and J by 7 bases, leaving 18 bases between them. Germline CDR1 WNHNN, CDR2 SYGVQD (reference sequence). CDR3 DNA sequence: TGCGCCAGCAGCGGGGCTAGAGGGTCCAGCGGGGAGCTGTTTTTT. It yields the protein CASSGARGSSGELFF.

The V and J genes are TRBV5-1 and TRBJ2-1, with TRBD1 identical over 8 bases. The CDR3 is 14 residues long. Losses at the gene ends were 0 bases for V and 12 bases for J; bases not matched to a gene: 8. Germline CDR1 is SGHRS and CDR2 is YFSETQ. The CDR3 DNA follows: TGCGCCAGCAGCTTGGCGACAGGGGAAGATCGGCAGTTCTTC. Protein product: CASSLATGEDRQFF.

V and J are TRBV7-3 and TRBJ2-1; TRBD2 aligns across 10 bases. After removal of 1 base from V and 7 bases from J, the junction contained 10 bases not matched to a gene. The CDR3 loop spans 17 amino acids. From germline, CDR1 is SGHTA and CDR2 FQGTGA. In nucleotides, the CDR3 is TGTGCCAGCAGCTTAAAACCCCCGGGACTAGCGTTGAATGAGCAGTTCTTC. Protein: CASSLKPPGLALNEQFF.

The chain recombines TRBV28 with TRBJ2-1; the D is unclear. CDR1 and CDR2 (germline): MDHEN, SYDVKM. V was clipped by 4 bases and J by 7 bases, with 17 bases between them. This CDR3 contains 15 residues. DNA of the CDR3: TGTGCCAGCAGTTCGTTAGAGCCCCCCTTAAATGAGCAGTTCTTC. This sequence encodes CASSSLEPPLNEQFF.

The V and J genes are TRBV27 and TRBJ1-5; D is ambiguous. The CDR3 is 16 amino acids. Between the trimmed V and J ends, which lost 4 bases and 4 bases, there was a span of 17 bases. CDR1 is MNHEY, CDR2 SMNVEV, per germline (reference sequence). As DNA, the CDR3 is TGTGCCAGCAGTTCCTATCCCCCAATTAGGAATCAGCCCCAGCATTTT. Its protein product is CASSSYPPIRNQPQHF.

The chain recombines TRBV2 with TRBJ2-1; D gene unclear. V was trimmed by 8 bases and J by 3 bases, leaving 14 bases between them. The CDR3 totals 14 residues. CDR1 SNHLY and CDR2 FYNNEI come from the germline V gene. The CDR3: CASSSVEYYNEQFF. The CDR3 DNA reads as TGTGCCAGCTCGTCGGTGGAATACTACAATGAGCAGTTCTTC.

This rearrangement joins TRBV5-1 to TRBJ2-1; TRBD2 aligns across 7 bases. This CDR3 has 13 amino acids. Germline trimming cut 4 bases from V and 10 bases from J; bases unmatched to any gene: 8. The germline V gene encodes CDR1 SGHRS and CDR2 YFSETQ. The CDR3 region is CASSVETSREQFF. Here the CDR3 DNA reads TGCGCCAGCAGCGTTGAGACTAGCCGGGAGCAGTTCTTC.

The rearrangement links TRBV28 to TRBJ1-4; 10 nucleotides line up with TRBD1. The V gene's germline CDR1 is MDHEN and CDR2 SYDVKM. There are 16 residues in the CDR3. V trimming: 3 bases; J trimming: 8 bases; junction bases outside the gene matches: 9. The CDR3 is CASSFYGTGVREKLFF. The CDR3 bases are TGTGCCAGCAGTTTTTATGGGACAGGGGTGAGGGAAAAACTGTTTTTT.

V and J are TRBV30 and TRBJ2-3, with D tentatively TRBD2 (5 bases). CDR1 is GTSNPN and CDR2 is SVGIG in the germline V gene (reference sequence). The ends were cut back, 2 bases at V and 12 bases at J, with 15 bases in the middle. The CDR3 runs 12 residues. Here the CDR3 DNA reads TGTGCCTGGAGTCGGGCTAGCCCCACTCAGTATTTT. It is translated as CAWSRASPTQYF.

On this clone itself: At one end the junction does not follow the germline gene, possibly because of a read error. The V call is TRBV7-9, the J call TRBJ2-7, with 9 bases matching TRBD1. This CDR3 spans 11 amino acids. Looked up from germline, CDR1 is SEHNR and CDR2 is FQNEAQ (reference sequence). This chain's CDR3 is CASSPGQGISF. For the CDR3, the DNA is TGTGCCAGCAGCCCCGGACAGGGGATTAGCTTC. Looking up the rest from reference TRBV7-9 and TRBJ2-7 gives the full variable domain: DTGVSQNPRHKITKRGQNVTFRCDPISEHNRLYWYRQTLGQGPEFLTYFQNEAQLEKSRLLSDRFSAERPKGSFSTLEIQRTEQGDSAMYLCASSPGQGISFGPGTRLTVT.

V gene TRBV29-1 combines with J gene TRBJ2-1, with D unresolved. There are 9 residues in the CDR3. Germline V gene lookup returns CDR1 SQVTM and CDR2 ANQGSEA. V gave up 5 bases and J gave up 10 bases, with 6 bases separating them. CDR3 bases: TGCAGCGTTAAATTGGAGCAGTTCTTC. Translating gives CSVKLEQFF.

This chain links TRBV28 with TRBJ2-1, with TRBD2 matching over 11 bases. With 4 bases clipped from V and 5 bases from J, the junction kept 7 bases outside the gene matches. CDR3 length equals 16 residues. Germline values: CDR1 MDHEN, CDR2 SYDVKM. CDR3 amino acids: CASSSPTSGTNNEQFF. For the CDR3, the DNA is TGTGCCAGCAGTTCGCCGACTAGCGGGACAAACAATGAGCAGTTCTTC.

This sequence joins TRBV5-8 and TRBJ2-5; 14 positions match TRBD2. CDR1 is SGHTS, CDR2 YDEGEE, per germline. Trimming cost V 4 bases and J 7 bases; bases outside gene matches: 15. This CDR3 region has 18 residues. The CDR3 spells CASSPYYVGTSGRGTQYF. In DNA, the CDR3 is TGTGCCAGCAGCCCTTACTACGTCGGGACTAGCGGGAGAGGGACCCAGTACTTC. Using reference TRBV5-8 and TRBJ2-5 for the parts outside the CDR3, the full variable domain is EAGVTQSPTHLIKTRGQQATLRCSPISGHTSVYWYQQALGLGLQFLLWYDEGEERNRGNFPPRFSGRQFPNYSSELNVNALELEDSALYLCASSPYYVGTSGRGTQYFGPGTRLLVL.